The next 20 T cell receptor beta chains were all read from a single sample in a study of T-cell reconstitution after alpha-beta-depleted transplantation in children. Preparation of the TCRbeta library was carried out with unique molecular identifiers. Via MiXCR, TCRdb re-called the PCR reads, giving one row per CDR3 protein. Here the sample spans just over 350,000 distinct CDR3 sequences, 13% being singletons. The sequencing here drew on PBMCs, taken from the stem cell graft. The receptors here all came from a human donor who donated a stem cell graft to a child with Fanconi anemia.

The chain is built from TRBV4-3 and TRBJ1-1; 8 positions match TRBD1. This CDR3 is 15 amino acids long. Per the germline V gene, CDR1 is LGHNA and CDR2 is YSLEER. J was trimmed by 3 bases and V by 1 base; bases with no gene match: 4. CDR3 region: CASSQATGGDTEAFF. CDR3 DNA sequence: TGCGCCAGCAGCCAAGCAACAGGGGGTGACACTGAAGCTTTCTTT.

The chain has TRBV29-1 and TRBJ2-7; D call uncertain. CDR1 is SQVTM and CDR2 is ANQGSEA in the germline V gene. This CDR3 comprises 12 residues. V was pared by 7 bases and J by 3 bases, with 13 bases between. CDR3 nucleotide sequence: TGCAGCGCCGCATCTTTAGGCTACGAGCAGTACTTC. Protein: CSAASLGYEQYF.

This clonotype was seen many times. The chain recombines TRBV5-1 with TRBJ1-1, with D possibly matching TRBD1 (5 bases). V was clipped by 4 bases and J by 6 bases, with 22 bases between them. The CDR3 runs 16 residues. Germline V gene sequence: CDR1 SGHRS, CDR2 YFSETQ. CDR3 region: CASSPGEGNRNPEAFF. In DNA, the CDR3 is TGCGCCAGCAGCCCTGGGGAAGGGAACAGGAATCCTGAAGCTTTCTTT.

This clonotype has more than one count but fewer than ten. The CDR3 sequence is CASSLQNNEQFF. The CDR3 DNA reads TGTGCCAGCAGTTTACAGAACAATGAGCAGTTCTTC. The J gene is TRBJ2-1, the V gene TRBV12-3 or TRBV12-4; D gene unclear. Deletions cut 2 bases from V and 5 bases from J, with 4 bases between. This CDR3 has 12 amino acids.

The chain uses TRBV29-1 and TRBJ2-2, with D hard to call. This CDR3 spans 13 amino acids. V was pared by 8 bases and J by 1 base, with 11 bases between. The germline V gene encodes CDR1 SQVTM and CDR2 ANQGSEA. Here the CDR3 DNA reads TGCAGCTCCTTAGGAGTGAACACCGGGGAGCTGTTTTTT. Protein sequence: CSSLGVNTGELFF.

Many counts were recorded for this clonotype. V gene TRBV29-1 combines with J gene TRBJ1-5; possibly TRBD1 for D (5 bases). V lost 7 bases to trimming and J lost 0 bases, with 13 bases between them. Germline assignment: CDR1 SQVTM and CDR2 ANQGSEA. This CDR3 is built from 14 residues. The CDR3 DNA sequence: TGCAGCGCAGGGACGGGCAATAGCAATCAGCCCCAGCATTTT. Its translation: CSAGTGNSNQPQHF.

This clonotype was recorded a few times. The rearrangement links TRBV3-1 to TRBJ2-1; D is unclear. The germline gives CDR1 LGHDT, CDR2 YNNKEL (reference sequence). Trimming removed 1 base from V and 7 bases from J, with 5 bases in between. The CDR3 is 12 residues long. CDR3 residues: CASSQVINEQFF. The CDR3 coding sequence is TGTGCCAGCAGCCAAGTGATTAATGAGCAGTTCTTC.

A word on this clonotype: Given a much more abundant clone one base away, this may be a read error. The final CDR3 position lacks the conserved phenylalanine or tryptophan, pointing to a likely read error. The V and J genes are TRBV11-1 and TRBJ2-5, with no clear D. The CDR3 is made up of 13 amino acids. With 3 bases removed from V and 3 bases from J, the gap between germline ends came to 8 bases. CDR1 and CDR2 (germline): SGHAT, FQDESV (reference sequence). The CDR3 DNA follows: TGTGCCAGCAGCTTGCTCGAGGAAGAGACCCAGTACGTC. This encodes CASSLLEEETQYV.

The CDR3 bases are TGCGCCAGCAGTTCTAACAAGCAAGAGACCCAGTACTTC. Translated: CASSSNKQETQYF. This sequence joins TRBV5-1 and TRBJ2-5; no reliable D call. CDR1 is SGHRS and CDR2 is YFSETQ in the germline V gene. The CDR3 totals 13 residues. V was clipped by 5 bases and J by 2 bases, with 10 bases between them. Using reference TRBV5-1 and TRBJ2-5 for the parts outside the CDR3, the full variable domain is KAGVTQTPRYLIKTRGQQVTLSCSPISGHRSVSWYQQTPGQGLQFLFEYFSETQRNKGNFPGRFSGRQFSNSRSEMNVSTLELGDSALYLCASSSNKQETQYFGPGTRLLVL.

This clonotype was seen only a few times. The chain recombines TRBV7-8 with TRBJ2-5; 13 nucleotides agree with TRBD2. The V gene's germline CDR1 is SGHVS and CDR2 FQNEAQ. Trimming took 0 bases from V and 2 from J; bases not matched to a gene: 3. The CDR3 consists of 17 residues. The CDR3 here is CASSLAGLAGTQETQYF. The CDR3 DNA is TGTGCCAGCAGCTTAGCGGGACTAGCGGGAACTCAAGAGACCCAGTACTTC.

This clonotype was observed a few times. The chain combines TRBV7-9 with TRBJ2-1; D ambiguous. The germline V and J ends were trimmed by 1 base and 9 bases, with 4 bases remaining between them. The CDR3 is made up of 11 amino acids. In germline, CDR1 is SEHNR, CDR2 FQNEAQ (reference sequence). The CDR3, as DNA: TGTGCCAGCAGCTTAGAGGTTGAGCAGTTCTTC. Translated, it gives CASSLEVEQFF.

In its sample, this clonotype was seen many times. The chain uses TRBV20-1 and TRBJ2-1, with a weak D call TRBD2 (6 bases). Germline assignment: CDR1 DFQATT and CDR2 SNEGSKA (reference sequence). Trimming stripped 3 bases from V and 5 bases from J, with 17 bases between. The CDR3 is 15 amino acids. CDR3 sequence reads: CSASPRGREHNEQFF. In nucleotides, the CDR3 is TGCAGTGCTAGCCCGAGGGGACGGGAGCACAATGAGCAGTTCTTC.

The genes are TRBV4-1 and TRBJ2-7; the D call may be TRBD1 or TRBD2 (5 bases each). The germline V and J ends were trimmed by 0 bases and 6 bases, with 9 bases remaining between them. CDR1 and CDR2 from the germline V gene are MGHRA and YSYEKL. The CDR3 is 13 amino acids. CDR3 region: CASSQDWDLEQYF. CDR3 nucleotide sequence: TGCGCCAGCAGCCAAGATTGGGACCTCGAGCAGTACTTC.

This rearrangement joins TRBV2 to TRBJ2-5; weak D call: TRBD2 (6 bases). The CDR3 covers 14 residues. In germline, CDR1 is SNHLY, CDR2 FYNNEI. Trimming left V 6 bases short and J 4 bases short, with 15 bases between. CDR3: CASRFRMGGETQYF. CDR3 DNA: TGTGCCAGCAGATTCCGGATGGGGGGAGAGACCCAGTACTTC. Full variable domain (remainder filled in from reference TRBV2 and TRBJ2-5): EPEVTQTPSHQVTQMGQEVILRCVPISNHLYFYWYRQILGQKVEFLVSFYNNEISEKSEIFDDQFSVERPDGSNFTLKIRSTKLEDSAMYFCASRFRMGGETQYFGPGTRLLVL.

This clonotype showed up many times. This chain joins TRBV5-1 and TRBJ1-5; no clear D. Germline V gives CDR1 SGHRS, CDR2 YFSETQ. The CDR3 covers 15 residues. Trimming left V 0 bases short and J 3 bases short, with 10 bases between. DNA of the CDR3: TGCGCCAGCAGCTTGGGTGGGAGGGCCAATCAGCCCCAGCATTTT. As protein: CASSLGGRANQPQHF.

This clonotype was recorded a few times. The rearrangement uses TRBV5-1 and TRBJ1-1, with 10 bases matching TRBD1. The CDR3 runs 16 residues. Unmatched junction bases numbered 14, after V lost 4 bases and J lost 8 bases. The germline V gene has CDR1 SGHRS and CDR2 YFSETQ. The CDR3 loop reads CASSVGDRGRRGEAFF. CDR3 DNA sequence: TGCGCCAGCAGCGTTGGGGACAGGGGACGAAGGGGCGAAGCTTTCTTT.

This clonotype has a count of ten or more. The rearrangement links TRBV5-1 to TRBJ1-1; D ambiguous. The germline gives CDR1 SGHRS, CDR2 YFSETQ. The V end lost 1 base, the J end lost 1 base, and 5 bases lay between the germline ends. The CDR3 has 13 residues. CDR3 coding DNA: TGCGCCAGCAGCTTGTTGTGGAACACTGAAGCTTTCTTT. Translating it yields CASSLLWNTEAFF. The full variable domain, in which reference TRBV5-1 and TRBJ1-1 provide the parts outside the CDR3, is KAGVTQTPRYLIKTRGQQVTLSCSPISGHRSVSWYQQTPGQGLQFLFEYFSETQRNKGNFPGRFSGRQFSNSRSEMNVSTLELGDSALYLCASSLLWNTEAFFGQGTRLTVV.

The sample holds a few counts of this clonotype. The chain couples TRBV6-2 or TRBV6-3 to TRBJ1-5; D might be TRBD1 (6 bases). Per the germline V gene, CDR1 is MNHEY and CDR2 is SVGEGT. This CDR3 contains 15 residues. Trimming removed 5 bases from V and 1 base from J, with 12 bases in between. The CDR3 loop is CASSNTRGSNQPQHF. Here the CDR3 DNA reads TGTGCCAGCAGTAACACCAGGGGAAGCAATCAGCCCCAGCATTTT.

This chain links TRBV4-3 with TRBJ1-2; no clear D gene. Trimming stripped 0 bases from V and 2 bases from J, with 13 bases between. The CDR3 spans 16 residues. CDR1 is LGHNA, CDR2 YSLEER, per germline. CDR3 amino acids: CASSQDTGGGNYGYTF. The CDR3 DNA is TGCGCCAGCAGCCAAGACACGGGAGGCGGAAACTATGGCTACACCTTC.

This clonotype was picked up a small number of times. The chain combines TRBV4-3 with TRBJ2-1, with D perhaps being TRBD1 or TRBD2 (6 bases each). The CDR3 is made up of 15 amino acids. Germline V gives CDR1 LGHNA, CDR2 YSLEER. With 4 bases removed from V and 7 bases from J, the gap between germline ends came to 17 bases. This CDR3 reads CASSLATGRGNEQFF. The CDR3 nucleotides are TGCGCCAGCAGCCTGGCGACAGGCCGGGGGAATGAGCAGTTCTTC.